This TCR beta chain stems from a study of spatial heterogeneity in lung cancer. Study-level background: Sequencing consistently turned up more beta-chain sequences than alpha-chain sequences. For the average unique TCR and UMI combination, more than 8.5 occurrences appeared in raw reads. Whole-study findings and limits: At resection, ubiquitous expanded tumor TCRs appeared in blood more than at follow-up.

Time point defined: blood at routine non-recurrence follow-up after resection. Whole RNA from tumor, nontumor lung or frozen PBMC was sequenced unsorted. Germline CDR1 reads ENHRY; CDR2 reads SYGVKD. Trimming cost V 5 bases and J 5 bases, with 7 bases left between them. CDR3 length equals 11 residues. This clonotype was recorded at least ten times. Its antigen is unknown. Every TCR cDNA molecule carried a tag that served as a unique molecular identifier. TCRdb independently ran MiXCR on the 5' RACE reads; one entry per CDR3 protein. Of some 110,000 distinct CDR3 sequences listed, more than 9% are singletons.

The rearrangement links TRBV10-3 to TRBJ2-7; D unclear. The sequencing used PBMCs, collected at follow-up. This receptor was obtained from a male donor with early-stage non-small cell lung cancer. The CDR3 here is CAISHTHEQYF. In nucleotides, the CDR3 is TGTGCCATCAGTCACACCCACGAGCAGTACTTC.